A single sample is the source of the 26 T cell receptor beta chains below, sequenced in a study of T cells in Graves' hyperthyroidism and ophthalmopathy. RNA transcripts yielded amplified TCR beta CDR3 regions. Initially, a first-round RT-PCR of the TCR CDR3 employed the HTBI primer set. MiXCR was run by TCRdb on the multiplex PCR reads, yielding one entry per CDR3 protein. This repertoire shows hundreds of thousands of distinct CDR3 sequences, 15% to 19% found once; its top ten account for approximately 7.5%. Source material: blood. These receptors were collected from a woman between 18 and 29 years old with Graves' hyperthyroidism.

This clonotype showed up many times. This rearrangement joins TRBV28 to TRBJ2-7; tentatively, D is TRBD2 (6 bases). V lost 3 bases and J lost 4, with 16 bases in between. Germline assignment: CDR1 MDHEN and CDR2 SYDVKM. The CDR3 covers 15 residues. The CDR3: CASSFSRRLDYEQYF. The CDR3 DNA reads TGTGCCAGCAGTTTTTCCCGGAGACTAGATTACGAGCAGTACTTC.

The chain is built from TRBV29-1 and TRBJ1-4; TRBD1 might be the D (5 bases). The V end was cut by 4 bases, the J end by 8 bases, with 14 bases between. This CDR3 spans 13 amino acids. The germline V gene encodes CDR1 SQVTM and CDR2 ANQGSEA. CDR3 sequence: CSVATREGEKLFF. As DNA, the CDR3 is TGCAGCGTTGCAACCAGGGAAGGAGAAAAACTGTTTTTT.

Note on this clonotype: This may arise from a read error, as a much more abundant clone is one base away. This chain joins TRBV10-3 and TRBJ2-1; TRBD2 agrees at 15 bases. Losses at the gene ends were 5 bases for V and 2 bases for J; bases not matched to a gene: 4. Germline V gene lookup returns CDR1 ENHRY and CDR2 SYGVKD. CDR3 length: 17 residues. CDR3 bases: TGTGCCATCAGTTCGGGACTAGCGGGGGGCCCCTACAATGAGCAGTTCTTC. It translates to CAISSGLAGGPYNEQFF.

The sample holds many counts of this clonotype. This chain connects TRBV4-1 to TRBJ1-2, with 9 bases aligning to TRBD1. J gave up 7 bases and V 1 base, and 4 bases lay outside the gene matches. This CDR3 is 14 amino acids long. Germline V gives CDR1 MGHRA, CDR2 YSYEKL. CDR3 coding DNA: TGCGCCAGCAGCCAAGCCACAGGGGGCTCTGGCTACACCTTC. This codes for CASSQATGGSGYTF.

The table lists this clonotype with a few counts. The chain is built from TRBV28 and TRBJ2-7; 8 positions agree with TRBD2. The V gene end was trimmed by 6 bases and the J gene end by 3 bases; junction bases not matched to a gene: 4. The CDR3 loop spans 13 amino acids. Germline V CDR1 and CDR2: MDHEN, SYDVKM. CDR3 protein: CASSPTSGYEQYF. The DNA for the CDR3 is TGTGCCAGCAGCCCAACTAGCGGCTACGAGCAGTACTTC.

In this sample, this clonotype turned up many times. The CDR3 region is CAHGIGRYNEQFF. The CDR3 bases are TGTGCCCATGGGATCGGGCGATACAATGAGCAGTTCTTC. V and J are TRBV6-2 or TRBV6-3 and TRBJ2-1; D gene unclear. V dropped 11 bases and J dropped 4 bases, with 15 bases sitting between them. Germline V CDR1 and CDR2: MNHEY, SVGEGT. This CDR3 is 13 amino acids long.

The chain links TRBV14 to TRBJ2-1; 7 nucleotides line up with TRBD2. This CDR3 has 15 residues. The germline CDR1 and CDR2 sequences are SGHDN and FVKESK. J gave up 9 bases and V 1 base, and 9 bases lay outside the gene matches. Written as DNA, the CDR3 is TGTGCCAGCAGCCAAGCGGGAAAGGGGAGGGGTGAGCAGTTCTTC. This encodes CASSQAGKGRGEQFF.

This chain uses TRBV19 with TRBJ2-5; 7 bases fit TRBD2. The CDR3 has 13 residues. The V and J ends lost 9 bases and 3 bases, in that order; junction bases with no gene match: 7. In germline, CDR1 is LNHDA, CDR2 SQIVND (reference sequence). CDR3 coding DNA: TGTGCCAGCAACCGGGGAGGGGAAGAGACCCAGTACTTC. Its protein product is CASNRGGEETQYF.

This clonotype was counted ten times or more. V is TRBV27 and J is TRBJ2-7; 8 bases match TRBD2. CDR3 length: 14 residues. Germline loops: CDR1 MNHEY, CDR2 SMNVEV (reference sequence). The V segment lost 2 bases and the J segment 7 bases; nucleotides outside the gene matches: 7. CDR3 in DNA: TGTGCCAGCAGTTTAGGGACTAGGGGTCTGGAGCAGTACTTC. The encoded protein is CASSLGTRGLEQYF.

There are many counts of this clonotype. The gene calls are TRBV6-1 and TRBJ2-1; D remains unclear. The V end was cut by 5 bases, the J end by 5 bases, with 10 bases between. The length of the CDR3 is 13 residues. Germline CDR1 is MNHNS and CDR2 is SASEGT. The CDR3 loop is CASSSDWDNEQFF. The CDR3 bases are TGTGCCAGCAGTAGTGACTGGGACAATGAGCAGTTCTTC.

This clonotype was seen many times. The CDR3: CASSLDLDREETQYF. CDR3 sequence (DNA): TGTGCCAGCAGCTTAGATTTGGACAGGGAGGAGACCCAGTACTTC. The chain employs TRBV11-3 and TRBJ2-5, with TRBD1 matching over 8 bases. The CDR3 has 15 residues. V lost 0 bases and J lost 5; bases outside the gene matches: 5. Per the germline V gene, CDR1 is SGHNT and CDR2 is YENEEA.

This clonotype was detected ten times or more. The chain employs TRBV12-3 or TRBV12-4 and TRBJ2-7; 14 bases align to TRBD2. This CDR3 spans 18 amino acids. The ends lost 7 bases at V and 2 bases at J; junction bases unmatched: 13. CDR3 amino acids: CASTPGTSGSSDPYEQYF. The CDR3 nucleotides read TGTGCCAGCACCCCCGGGACTAGCGGGAGTTCGGACCCCTACGAGCAGTACTTC.

Comments on this clonotype: A much larger clone lies a single base off, so this may be a read error. J is TRBJ1-1 and V is TRBV20-1; unclear D gene. CDR1 and CDR2 (germline): DFQATT, SNEGSKA (reference sequence). This CDR3 comprises 13 residues. In DNA form, the CDR3 reads TGCAATGCTCCCCAATGGGGGAACACTGAAGCTTTCTTT. This translates into CNAPQWGNTEAFF.

This clonotype was observed at least ten times. V gene TRBV2 combines with J gene TRBJ2-3; TRBD1 or TRBD2 may be the D gene (6 bases each). The CDR3 runs to 16 residues. With 3 bases removed from V and 5 bases from J, the gap between germline ends came to 18 bases. CDR1 is SNHLY and CDR2 is FYNNEI in the germline V gene. CDR3 sequence reads: CASSDGGAETGDTQYF. The CDR3 nucleotides are TGTGCCAGCAGTGACGGGGGCGCCGAAACGGGAGATACGCAGTATTTT.

The table lists this clonotype with many counts. The chain links TRBV7-9 to TRBJ1-5, with D possibly being TRBD1 (5 bases). Germline V gives CDR1 SEHNR, CDR2 FQNEAQ (reference sequence). This CDR3 region has 15 residues. The germline V and J ends were trimmed by 5 bases and 5 bases, with 16 bases remaining between them. The CDR3 reads CASSDIVGVHQPQHF. The CDR3 bases are TGTGCCAGCAGCGACATAGTAGGGGTTCATCAGCCCCAGCATTTT. The full variable domain, with the rest looked up from reference TRBV7-9 and TRBJ1-5, is DTGVSQNPRHKITKRGQNVTFRCDPISEHNRLYWYRQTLGQGPEFLTYFQNEAQLEKSRLLSDRFSAERPKGSFSTLEIQRTEQGDSAMYLCASSDIVGVHQPQHFGDGTRLSIL.

This clonotype was observed many times. The rearrangement joins TRBV11-2 to TRBJ2-2; TRBD2 matches at 9 bases. V dropped 1 base and J dropped 7; count of bases not matched to a gene: 10. Germline assignment: CDR1 SGHAT and CDR2 FQNNGV. The CDR3 extends over 17 amino acids. The CDR3 sequence is CASSLVAREGPGGELFF. CDR3 sequence (DNA): TGTGCCAGCAGCTTAGTCGCGCGGGAGGGCCCGGGCGGGGAGCTGTTTTTT.

This clonotype occurred many times. This chain links TRBV5-1 with TRBJ2-6; D is tentatively TRBD1 or TRBD2 (5 bases each). Deletions cut 6 bases from V and 4 bases from J, with 14 bases between. CDR1 and CDR2 from the germline V gene are SGHRS and YFSETQ. The CDR3 is 15 residues long. DNA for the CDR3: TGCGCCAGCACCCCGCAGGGAGCGGGGGCCAACGTCCTGACTTTC. Its protein is CASTPQGAGANVLTF.

In this sample, this clonotype turned up many times. The chain recombines TRBV7-2 with TRBJ2-7; D gene ambiguous. V was pared by 2 bases and J by 6 bases, with 11 bases between. The CDR3 spans 13 residues. CDR1 SGHTA and CDR2 FQGNSA come from the germline V gene. The CDR3 DNA reads TGTGCCAGCAGCTTATTCGGTAGGGTCGAGCAGTACTTC. As protein: CASSLFGRVEQYF.

CDR3 loop: CASSLGDLGQYF. DNA for the CDR3: TGTGCCAGCAGTTTAGGGGACCTGGGGCAGTACTTC. The chain employs TRBV12-3 or TRBV12-4 and TRBJ2-7; D is perhaps TRBD1 or TRBD2 (5 bases each). Trimming cost V 1 base and J 9 bases, with 10 bases left between them. The CDR3 spans 12 residues.

At least ten counts were recorded for this clonotype. The chain recombines TRBV27 with TRBJ1-2; TRBD1 matches 9 bases. The V segment lost 7 bases and the J segment 8 bases; nucleotides outside the gene matches: 8. The CDR3 sequence is 13 residues long. Germline V gives CDR1 MNHEY, CDR2 SMNVEV (reference sequence). The chain's CDR3 is CASTPGQGAGYTF. CDR3 bases: TGTGCCAGCACTCCGGGACAGGGAGCAGGCTACACCTTC.

Ten or more counts support this clonotype. The J gene is TRBJ2-3, the V gene TRBV5-6; TRBD2 matches 9 bases. CDR3 length equals 15 residues. Germline lookup yields CDR1 SGHDT and CDR2 YYEEEE. V shed 5 bases, J shed 2 bases, and the junction held 6 bases outside the gene matches. CDR3 in DNA: TGTGCCAGCAGTTACATAGCGGGAGCCACAGATACGCAGTATTTT. It yields the protein CASSYIAGATDTQYF.

This clonotype was detected ten times or more. V and J are TRBV18 and TRBJ2-1, with D uncertain. The CDR3 loop spans 11 amino acids. Trimming took off 0 bases at V and 10 bases at J, with 4 bases between the two ends. Germline V gives CDR1 KGHSH, CDR2 LQKENI. CDR3: CASSPPGEQFF. For the CDR3, the DNA is TGTGCCAGCTCACCACCGGGCGAGCAGTTCTTC.

The table lists this clonotype with a few counts. This may be a read error, as it is one base from a much larger clone. As the CDR3 is not closed by the conserved phenylalanine or tryptophan, this likely results from a read error. This chain links TRBV12-5 with TRBJ2-5; 7 bases agree with TRBD2. Looked up from germline, CDR1 is LGHNT and CDR2 is FRNRAP. This CDR3 has 16 amino acids. With V trimmed by 5 bases and J by 0 bases, 9 bases remained unmatched. CDR3 in amino acids: CASGPPGGGYQETQYL. The CDR3 bases are TGTGCTAGTGGTCCCCCGGGGGGTGGGTACCAAGAGACCCAGTACCTC.

The chain recombines TRBV28 with TRBJ2-7; 7 bases are a match to TRBD1. J was trimmed by 2 bases and V by 6 bases; bases with no gene match: 7. Per the germline V gene, CDR1 is MDHEN and CDR2 is SYDVKM. The CDR3 has 14 residues. The CDR3 here is CASRSRDRAYEQYF. The CDR3 DNA sequence: TGTGCCAGCAGATCCCGAGACAGGGCCTACGAGCAGTACTTC. Supplemented by reference TRBV28 and TRBJ2-7, the full variable domain reads DVKVTQSSRYLVKRTGEKVFLECVQDMDHENMFWYRQDPGLGLRLIYFSYDVKMKEKGDIPEGYSVSREKKERFSLILESASTNQTSMYLCASRSRDRAYEQYFGPGTRLTVT.

This clonotype was observed at least ten times. Here the CDR3 reads CAWSAAAGGADTQYF. CDR3 DNA sequence: TGTGCCTGGAGTGCGGCCGCGGGCGGAGCAGATACGCAGTATTTT. This chain joins TRBV30 and TRBJ2-3, with D possibly being TRBD2 (5 bases). Trimming shortened V by 1 base and J by 4 bases, and 15 bases separated the two germline ends. Germline CDR1 is GTSNPN and CDR2 is SVGIG (reference sequence). The CDR3 spans 15 residues. Combining the CDR3 with reference TRBV30 and TRBJ2-3 gives the whole variable domain SQTIHQWPATLVQPVGSPLSLECTVEGTSNPNLYWYRQAAGRGLQLLFYSVGIGQISSEVPQNLSASRPQDRQFILSSKKLLLSDSGFYLCAWSAAAGGADTQYFGPGTRLTVL.

This clonotype appeared many times. V is TRBV7-9 and J is TRBJ2-3; no clear D gene. The germline V gene has CDR1 SEHNR and CDR2 FQNEAQ (reference sequence). V dropped 8 bases and J dropped 1 base, with 7 bases sitting between them. The CDR3 runs 12 residues. The DNA for the CDR3 is TGTGCCAGCGTAGGGCGCACAGATACGCAGTATTTT. Translation: CASVGRTDTQYF.